This T cell receptor beta chain was sequenced for a study of cytomegalovirus exposure and HLA in healthy donors. As for the study in general: Samples from HLA-typed donors yielded about 85 million unique TCRs in an early data release.

Primers: 60 Vbeta forward and 13 Jbeta reverse. TCRdb's table, derived via immunoSEQ multiplex PCR, lists solely in-frame clones and lacks some. The sample records 90,000 to 130,000 clones, around 85% being singletons. The donors gave bone marrow, and they were healthy. This TCR came from a man aged 35 to 55 in good health and CMV-seronegative. The sequenced sample was PBMCs.

CDR3 nucleotides: TGCGCCAGCAGCTGGCAGTATGCAACTAATGAAAAACTGTTTTTT. Its protein is CASSWQYATNEKLFF. The rearrangement joins TRBV5-1 to TRBJ1-4; D is ambiguous. Germline V CDR1 and CDR2: SGHRS, YFSETQ. V was cut by 3 bases and J by 0 bases, with 9 bases left in between. The CDR3 length is 15 residues.